A selection of T cell receptor beta chains follows, all from one sample in a study of T-cell reconstitution after alpha-beta-depleted transplantation in children. TCRdb ran MiXCR on the PCR reads and lists one entry per CDR3 protein. The top ten hold about a quarter of the sample, which has around 300,000 distinct CDR3 sequences, 11% seen once. Sequencing used peripheral blood, obtained 180 days after TCRalphabeta/CD19-depleted stem cell transplant. These receptor sequences come from a male patient aged 2-15 years who had a stem cell transplant for chronic granulomatous disease, so the T cells may come from the graft donor. CDR3s leave out the opening cysteine and the closing phenylalanine or tryptophan.

j_call,v_call,cdr3_aa
TRBJ2-3,TRBV6-5,ASSSRTGGPASTDTQY
TRBJ1-1,TRBV5-1,ASSLERSAVNTEAF
TRBJ1-2,TRBV7-2,ASSLTGRGLNYGYT
TRBJ1-1,TRBV5-1,ASSWKTGEEAF
TRBJ1-2,TRBV4-2,ASSQVVAGEGYT
TRBJ1-3,TRBV5-1,ASSHSPGQGFGNTIY
TRBJ2-3,TRBV4-1,ASSQDRVGTDTQY
TRBJ1-4,TRBV20-1,SATRQATNEKLF
TRBJ2-1,TRBV28,ASWGQVYNEQF
TRBJ2-2,TRBV5-1,ASSLDGAADTGELF
TRBJ2-5,TRBV29-1,SVVLAVAQETQY
TRBJ2-7,TRBV28,ASSMTSGWSSYEQY
TRBJ1-5,TRBV3-1,ASSRDREEVNQPQH
TRBJ2-7,TRBV2,ASSEEGEGYEQY